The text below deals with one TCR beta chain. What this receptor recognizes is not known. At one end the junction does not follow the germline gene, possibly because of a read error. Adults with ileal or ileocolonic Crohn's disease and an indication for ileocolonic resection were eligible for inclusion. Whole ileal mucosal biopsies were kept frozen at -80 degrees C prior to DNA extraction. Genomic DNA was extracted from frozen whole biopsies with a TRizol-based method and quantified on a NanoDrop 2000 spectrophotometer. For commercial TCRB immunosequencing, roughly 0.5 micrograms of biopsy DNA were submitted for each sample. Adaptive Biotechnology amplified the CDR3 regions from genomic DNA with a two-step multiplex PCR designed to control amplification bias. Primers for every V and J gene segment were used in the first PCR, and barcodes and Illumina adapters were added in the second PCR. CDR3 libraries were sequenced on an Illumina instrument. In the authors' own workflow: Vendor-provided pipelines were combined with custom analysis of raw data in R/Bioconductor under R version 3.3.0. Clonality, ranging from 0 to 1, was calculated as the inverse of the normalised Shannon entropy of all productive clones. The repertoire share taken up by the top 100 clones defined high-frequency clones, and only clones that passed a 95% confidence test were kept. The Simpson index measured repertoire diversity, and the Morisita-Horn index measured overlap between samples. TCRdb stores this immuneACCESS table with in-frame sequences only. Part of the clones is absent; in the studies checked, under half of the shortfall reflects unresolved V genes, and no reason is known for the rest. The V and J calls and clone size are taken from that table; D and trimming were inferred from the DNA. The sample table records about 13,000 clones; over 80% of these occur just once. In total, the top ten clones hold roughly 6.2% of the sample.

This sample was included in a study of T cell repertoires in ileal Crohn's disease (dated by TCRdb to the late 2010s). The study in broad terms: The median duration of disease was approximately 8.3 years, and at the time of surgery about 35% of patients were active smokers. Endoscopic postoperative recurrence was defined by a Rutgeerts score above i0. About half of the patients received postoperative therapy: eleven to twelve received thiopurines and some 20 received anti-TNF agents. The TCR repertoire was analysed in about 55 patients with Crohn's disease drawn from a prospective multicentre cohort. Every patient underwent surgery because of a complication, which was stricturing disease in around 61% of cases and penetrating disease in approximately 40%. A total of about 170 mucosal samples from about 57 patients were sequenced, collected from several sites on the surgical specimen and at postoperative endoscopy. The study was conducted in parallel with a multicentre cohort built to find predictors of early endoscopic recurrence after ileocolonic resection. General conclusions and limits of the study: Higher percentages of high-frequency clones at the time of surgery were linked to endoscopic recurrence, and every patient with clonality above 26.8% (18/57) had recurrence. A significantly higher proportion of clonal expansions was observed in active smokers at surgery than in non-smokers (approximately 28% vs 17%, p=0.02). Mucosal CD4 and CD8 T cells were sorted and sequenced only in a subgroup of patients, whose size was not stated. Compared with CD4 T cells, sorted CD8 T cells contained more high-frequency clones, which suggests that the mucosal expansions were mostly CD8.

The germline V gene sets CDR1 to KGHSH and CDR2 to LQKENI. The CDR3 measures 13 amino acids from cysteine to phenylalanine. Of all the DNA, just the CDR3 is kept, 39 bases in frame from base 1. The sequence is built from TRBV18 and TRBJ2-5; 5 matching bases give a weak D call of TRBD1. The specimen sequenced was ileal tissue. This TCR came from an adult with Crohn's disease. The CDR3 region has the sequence CASSPTEQATQYF. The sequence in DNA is TGTGCCAGCTCGCCGACAGAACAAGCGACCCAGTACTTC.